A selection of T cell receptor beta chains follows, all from one sample in a study of blood T cell repertoires in COVID-19. The protocol was immunoSEQ multiplex PCR, while the TCRdb copy is restricted to in-frame clones and leaves out a portion. Of 350,000 to 450,000 clones detected, roughly nine tenths appear once; the ten largest clones hold just over 0.85%. Sample: PBMCs or T cells enriched from blood (not recorded which). Receptors were obtained from a woman between 40 and 50 years old who had been exposed to COVID-19. The CDR3 runs from the conserved cysteine through the conserved F or W. The D gene is left open where the match is weak. Rows give clone size only sometimes, using once, few, many, or a class for an expanded clone.

d_call	clone_size	v_call	j_call	cdr3_nt	cdr3_aa
NA	NA	TRBV18	TRBJ2-5	TGTGCCAGCTCACCCTCGACAGGCTTGACCCAGTACTTC	CASSPSTGLTQYF
NA	NA	TRBV25-1	TRBJ1-2	TGTGCCAGCAGTGGCAGGGGTCGGGGCTACACCTTC	CASSGRGRGYTF
TRBD1	NA	TRBV5-1	TRBJ2-7	TGCGCCAGCAGCAAGGGACAGGGAGGAGCGAGCTACGAGCAGTACTTC	CASSKGQGGASYEQYF
NA	NA	TRBV9	TRBJ1-1	TGTGCCAGCAGCGGGGCCCGCGGGGGCACTGAAGCTTTCTTT	CASSGARGGTEAFF
NA	NA	TRBV7-3	TRBJ1-6	TGTGCCAGCAGCCTAGACTATAATTCACCCCTCCACTTT	CASSLDYNSPLHF
TRBD2	NA	TRBV11-3	TRBJ2-1	TGTGCCAGCAGCTTAGGTTTAACTAGCGGGAGGCACAATGAGCAGTTCTTC	CASSLGLTSGRHNEQFF
NA	once	TRBV7-2	TRBJ1-1	TGTGCCAGCAGCTCTACCTGGGCCCCTCTAAACGAAGCTTTCTTT	CASSSTWAPLNEAFF
NA	NA	TRBV30	TRBJ1-1	TGTGCCTGGACCAGTCTTCCGGAGGGGCGGTTTCGGGCTTTCTTT	CAWTSLPEGRFRAFF
NA	NA	TRBV10-2	TRBJ2-3	TGCGCCAGTTCAGGTTGGACTGCCTTAGATACGCAGTATTTT	CASSGWTALDTQYF
NA	NA	TRBV28	TRBJ1-1	TGTGCCAGCAGTTTTAGGGCTCGGAGGCCGAACACTGAAGCTTTCTTT	CASSFRARRPNTEAFF
NA	NA	TRBV4-3	TRBJ2-1	TGCGCCAGCAGCCAAGATACAGCAGCCTCCTACAATGAGCAGTTCTTC	CASSQDTAASYNEQFF
NA	few	TRBV7-9	TRBJ1-1	TGTGCCAGCAGCTTAGGGACAAAGAGGAACACTGAAGCTTTCTTT	CASSLGTKRNTEAFF
TRBD1	NA	TRBV27	TRBJ2-7	TGTGCCAGCAGTGTTACAGGGGTCTACGAGCAGTACTTC	CASSVTGVYEQYF
NA	NA	TRBV5-1	TRBJ2-7	TGCGCCAGCAGCTTGCCTCTAGGAGGCGAGCAGTACTTC	CASSLPLGGEQYF
NA	NA	TRBV18	TRBJ1-2	TGTGCCAGCTCAGCGGAACGGCTTAACTATGGCTACACCTTC	CASSAERLNYGYTF
NA	NA	TRBV7-2	TRBJ1-3	TGTGCCAGCAGCTTGACGATGCGGGACTCTGGAAACACCATATATTTT	CASSLTMRDSGNTIYF
NA	NA	TRBV3-1/TRBV3-2	TRBJ2-2	TGTGCCAGCAACTACAGGTCGGACACCGGGGAGCTGTTTTTT	CASNYRSDTGELFF
NA	NA	TRBV3-1/TRBV3-2	TRBJ2-1	TGTGCCAGCAGCCAAAGCCTCGTTAACAATGAGCAGTTCTTC	CASSQSLVNNEQFF
TRBD2	NA	TRBV2	TRBJ2-7	TGTGCCAGCAGTGAAACGGGGCTGCGGGAGGCCCACTACGAGCAGTACTTC	CASSETGLREAHYEQYF
NA	NA	TRBV30	TRBJ1-3	TGTGCCTGGAGTGAGTGGCATAACGGAAACACCATATATTTT	CAWSEWHNGNTIYF
NA	NA	TRBV6-5	TRBJ1-5	TGTGCCAGCAGTTTCGACAGACTGAATCAGCCCCAGCATTTT	CASSFDRLNQPQHF
TRBD1	NA	TRBV19	TRBJ1-5	TGTGCCAGTAGCGGGACAGGGGGCAACAATCAGCCCCAGCATTTT	CASSGTGGNNQPQHF
TRBD1	NA	TRBV6-2/TRBV6-3	TRBJ1-2	TGTGCCAGCAGCGTCGGACAGGGAGATGGCTACACCTTC	CASSVGQGDGYTF
TRBD2	NA	TRBV19	TRBJ2-7	TGTGCCAGTAGTATAGGACTAGCGGGCTTCTCCTACGAGCAGTACTTC	CASSIGLAGFSYEQYF
TRBD1	NA	TRBV6-2/TRBV6-3	TRBJ1-5	TGTGCCAGCAGCCGGGACAGCAGTCAGCCCCAGCATTTT	CASSRDSSQPQHF
TRBD2	NA	TRBV6-5	TRBJ2-1	TGTGCCAGCAGTTTAGCGGGAGGGAAGAATGAGCAGTTCTTC	CASSLAGGKNEQFF
NA	once	TRBV9	TRBJ2-2	TGTGCCAGCCAAAGAGACACCGGGGAGCTGTTTTTT	CASQRDTGELFF
NA	NA	TRBV21-1	TRBJ1-6	TGTGCCAGCGGATCCAGGGGGGAAGATAATTCACCCCTCCACTTT	CASGSRGEDNSPLHF
NA	NA	TRBV12-3/TRBV12-4	TRBJ2-5	TGTGCCAGCAGTGCAGGGGGGGAGACCCAGTACTTC	CASSAGGETQYF
NA	NA	TRBV5-4	TRBJ2-1	TGTGCCAGCAGTTCGGGACAAGAGCAGTTCTTC	CASSSGQEQFF
TRBD1	NA	TRBV27	TRBJ2-7	TGTGCCAGCAGTTGGGGGACAGGGGACTACGAGCAGTACTTC	CASSWGTGDYEQYF
NA	NA	TRBV6-5	TRBJ1-4	TGTGCCAGCAGTCCGGACAGTCTCCCGAATGAAAAACTGTTTTTT	CASSPDSLPNEKLFF